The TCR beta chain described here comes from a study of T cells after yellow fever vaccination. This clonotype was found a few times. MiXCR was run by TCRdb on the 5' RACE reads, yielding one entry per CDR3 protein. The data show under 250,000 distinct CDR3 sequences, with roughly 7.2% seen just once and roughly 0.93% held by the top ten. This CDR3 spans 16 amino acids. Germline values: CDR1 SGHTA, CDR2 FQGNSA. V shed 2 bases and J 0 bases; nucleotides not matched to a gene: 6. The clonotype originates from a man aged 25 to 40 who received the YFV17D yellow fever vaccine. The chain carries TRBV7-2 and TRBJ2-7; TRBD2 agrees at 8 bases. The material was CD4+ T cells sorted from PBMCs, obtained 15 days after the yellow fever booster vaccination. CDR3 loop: CASSLNWREASYEQYF. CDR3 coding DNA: TGTGCCAGCAGCTTAAACTGGCGGGAGGCCTCCTACGAGCAGTACTTC.